Listed below are T cell receptor beta chains from one sample, sequenced in a study of blood T cell repertoires in COVID-19. The table came from immunoSEQ multiplex PCR; TCRdb's copy has only in-frame clones and leaves some out. The profile covers around 390,000 clones, with just under 90% appearing a single time and about 9.4% taken by the ten largest. Sequencing was carried out using PBMCs or T cells enriched from blood (not recorded which). The receptors come from a woman aged 45-59 years who had recovered from COVID-19. Each CDR3 is given with its conserved first and last residue. D genes are given only for firm matches. The size field is filled for only some rows; it gives once, few, many or a size class.

>NA|NA|TRBV6-5|TRBJ1-5
CASRGTLNQPQHF
TGTGCCAGCAGGGGGACTCTAAATCAGCCCCAGCATTTT
>NA|NA|TRBV6-1|TRBJ1-1
CASSESRGDEAFF
TGTGCCAGCAGTGAATCGCGGGGCGATGAAGCTTTCTTT
>NA|NA|TRBV6-1|TRBJ1-2
CASSDRQLNLYGYTF
TGTGCCAGCAGTGATAGACAGCTCAACTTATATGGCTACACCTTC
>NA|NA|TRBV19|TRBJ2-5
CASSITGNKQETQYF
TGTGCCAGTAGTATAACAGGAAACAAACAAGAGACCCAGTACTTC
>NA|NA|TRBV2|TRBJ1-4
CASSEVKESNEKLFF
TGTGCCAGCAGTGAAGTTAAAGAGTCCAATGAAAAACTGTTTTTT
>NA|NA|TRBV4-2|TRBJ1-1
CASSQEQGLNTEAFF
TGTGCCAGCAGCCAAGAGCAGGGCCTGAACACTGAAGCTTTCTTT
>NA|NA|TRBV10-3|TRBJ1-1
CAISEHYAEAFF
TGTGCCATCAGTGAACATTATGCTGAAGCTTTCTTT
>NA|NA|TRBV7-9|TRBJ2-7
CAQGDNSYEQYF
TGTGCCCAAGGGGACAACTCCTACGAGCAGTACTTC
>TRBD2|NA|TRBV19|TRBJ2-5
CASLSPGGETQYF
TGTGCCAGTCTGTCCCCGGGGGGTGAGACCCAGTACTTC
>NA|NA|TRBV4-1|TRBJ1-2
CASSQNPTGFEPRGYTF
TGCGCCAGCAGCCAAAACCCGACCGGGTTCGAGCCGAGGGGCTACACCTTC
>NA|NA|TRBV5-8|TRBJ2-7
CASSLVRGRGEQYF
TGTGCCAGCAGCTTGGTTCGGGGAAGGGGGGAGCAGTACTTC
>NA|NA|TRBV11-2|TRBJ2-7
CASSLLSEQYF
TGTGCCAGCAGCTTGCTGAGCGAGCAGTACTTC
>TRBD1|NA|TRBV7-2|TRBJ1-2
CASSLLQGGGYTF
TGTGCCAGCAGCTTACTACAGGGGGGCGGCTACACCTTC
>NA|few|TRBV7-9|TRBJ2-7
CASSLVGREQYF
TGTGCCAGCAGCTTAGTGGGGCGCGAGCAGTACTTC
>NA|NA|TRBV30|TRBJ2-7
CAWDTAVLGEQYF
TGTGCCTGGGATACAGCGGTTCTCGGCGAGCAGTACTTC
>NA|NA|TRBV19|TRBJ1-6
CASREASNSPLHF
TGTGCCAGTAGGGAGGCAAGTAATTCACCCCTCCACTTT
>TRBD1|once|TRBV10-3|TRBJ2-7
CAIIPTGGYEQYF
TGTGCCATCATTCCGACAGGGGGCTACGAGCAGTACTTC
>TRBD1|NA|TRBV27|TRBJ1-2
CASSLGGQISGYTF
TGTGCCAGCAGTCTAGGGGGACAGATCTCTGGCTACACCTTC
>TRBD1|NA|TRBV28|TRBJ2-7
CASSLSGTGVYEQYF
TGTGCCAGCAGTTTAAGTGGGACAGGGGTCTACGAGCAGTACTTC
>TRBD1|NA|TRBV29-1|TRBJ2-7
CSVERQGARGRYF
TGCAGCGTTGAGCGGCAGGGGGCGAGAGGTCGGTACTTC
>TRBD2|NA|TRBV3-1/TRBV3-2|TRBJ2-7
CASSHRVGGGISAEQYF
TGTGCCAGCAGCCATAGGGTCGGCGGGGGGATTTCGGCCGAGCAGTACTTC
>NA|NA|TRBV9|TRBJ1-2
CASSVAQGGYGYTF
TGTGCCAGCAGCGTAGCACAGGGCGGCTATGGCTACACCTTC
>NA|NA|TRBV3-1/TRBV3-2|TRBJ1-1
CASSQASRGWAFF
TGTGCCAGCAGCCAAGCGTCGAGGGGGTGGGCTTTCTTT
>TRBD1|few|TRBV28|TRBJ1-6
CASSLPRGDYNSPLHF
TGTGCCAGCAGTTTACCCAGGGGGGACTATAATTCACCCCTCCACTTT
>TRBD1|NA|TRBV19|TRBJ1-1
CASSIWTGVTEAFF
TGTGCCAGTAGTATTTGGACAGGGGTCACTGAAGCTTTCTTT
>TRBD2|NA|TRBV15|TRBJ2-5
CATSRARSSGGQETQYF
TGTGCCACCAGCAGAGCTCGGAGTAGCGGGGGCCAAGAGACCCAGTACTTC
>NA|NA|TRBV6-2/TRBV6-3|TRBJ1-5
CASTYSGGLGNQPQHF
TGTGCCAGCACCTACTCCGGGGGTTTAGGCAATCAGCCCCAGCATTTT
>NA|few|TRBV19|TRBJ1-4
CASTHTAGGSKLFF
TGTGCCAGTACCCACACAGCCGGAGGGTCGAAACTGTTTTTT
>NA|NA|TRBV18|TRBJ1-1
CASSPRTEGEAFF
TGTGCCAGCTCACCCCGTACGGAGGGTGAAGCTTTCTTT
>NA|NA|TRBV15|TRBJ2-7
CATSRDRYEQYF
TGTGCCACCAGCAGAGATCGGTACGAGCAGTACTTC
>NA|NA|TRBV7-9|TRBJ1-3
CASSSQGYSGNTIYF
TGTGCCAGCAGTTCCCAGGGGTATAGTGGAAACACCATATATTTT